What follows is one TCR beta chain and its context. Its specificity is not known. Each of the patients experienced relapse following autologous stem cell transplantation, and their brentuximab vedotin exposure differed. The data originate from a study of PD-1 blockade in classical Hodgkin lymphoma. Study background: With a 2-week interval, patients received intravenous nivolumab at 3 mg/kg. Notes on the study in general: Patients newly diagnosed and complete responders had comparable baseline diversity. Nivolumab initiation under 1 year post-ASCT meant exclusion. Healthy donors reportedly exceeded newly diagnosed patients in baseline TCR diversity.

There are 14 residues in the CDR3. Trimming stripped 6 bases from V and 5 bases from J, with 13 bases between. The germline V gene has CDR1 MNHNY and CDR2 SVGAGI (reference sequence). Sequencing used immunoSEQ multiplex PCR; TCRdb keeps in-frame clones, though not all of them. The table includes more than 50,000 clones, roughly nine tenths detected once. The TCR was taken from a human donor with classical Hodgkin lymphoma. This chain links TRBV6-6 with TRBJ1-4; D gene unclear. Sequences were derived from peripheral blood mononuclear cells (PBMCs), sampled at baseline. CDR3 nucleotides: TGTGCCAGCAGGAACCGTTTTGGAAATGAAAAACTGTTTTTT. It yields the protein CASRNRFGNEKLFF.